Shown below are 29 T cell receptor beta chains from a single sample sequenced in a study of beta chain features in type 1 diabetes. Study conclusions and caveats: When Type 1 diabetes patients were examined, their TCRB CDR3s proved moderately but significantly shorter in all four CD4+ subsets.

What these receptors recognize is not known. Sequenced material consisted of expressed TCRB transcripts (all of the isolated RNA was reverse transcribed). Measured with immunoSEQ multiplex PCR; TCRdb has only the in-frame clones, and not every one. The table has fewer than 400,000 clones, about a tenth seen once. The sequencing sample was made of central memory CD4+ T cells from blood. All receptors derive from a man aged 25 to 40 with type 1 diabetes.

The chain links TRBV7-2 to TRBJ1-2; 7 nucleotides line up with TRBD1. Germline V gene lookup returns CDR1 SGHTA and CDR2 FQGNSA. J lost 2 bases, V lost 5 bases, and 2 bases had no gene match. The CDR3 extends over 13 amino acids. The CDR3 region has the DNA TGTGCCAGCAGCGAGGGACAGAACTATGGCTACACCTTC. Its protein is CASSEGQNYGYTF.

The J gene is TRBJ2-2, the V gene TRBV6-1; unclear D gene. The V gene lost 2 bases and the J gene lost 4 bases, with 8 bases spanning the gap. CDR3 size: 14 residues. In germline, CDR1 is MNHNS, CDR2 SASEGT. The CDR3 loop is CASSEMWSTGELFF. The CDR3, as DNA: TGTGCCAGCAGTGAAATGTGGAGCACCGGGGAGCTGTTTTTT.

A few counts support this clone. The rearrangement uses TRBV7-9 and TRBJ2-7; 7 positions match TRBD1. The CDR3 has 14 amino acids. The ends lost 0 bases at V and 2 bases at J; junction bases unmatched: 1. CDR1 and CDR2 (germline): SEHNR, FQNEAQ (reference sequence). The CDR3 DNA reads TGTGCCAGCAGCTTAGCGGGGACAGCCTACGAGCAGTACTTC. Translating it yields CASSLAGTAYEQYF.

The rearrangement joins TRBV7-8 to TRBJ1-5; TRBD1 aligns across 8 bases. CDR1 is SGHVS, CDR2 FQNEAQ, per germline. Losses at the gene ends were 5 bases for V and 7 bases for J; bases not matched to a gene: 13. This CDR3 has 16 amino acids. The CDR3 DNA reads TGTGCCAGCAGCCCTAATAGAGTATCAGGGGGCCAGCCCCAGCATTTT. This sequence encodes CASSPNRVSGGQPQHF.

This clone was observed a few times. Other DNA sequences of this sample code for an identical CDR3. The chain uses TRBV28 and TRBJ2-7; D possibly corresponds to TRBD2 (6 bases). Germline CDR1 is MDHEN and CDR2 is SYDVKM. The CDR3 is 12 residues long. V gave up 5 bases and J gave up 5 bases, with 10 bases separating them. The chain's CDR3 is CASSLARHEQYF. The CDR3 nucleotides read TGTGCCAGCAGTCTAGCGAGGCACGAGCAGTACTTC.

This sequence joins TRBV11-2 and TRBJ2-2; 7 bases align to TRBD1. The V gene end was trimmed by 6 bases and the J gene end by 4 bases; junction bases not matched to a gene: 14. This CDR3 contains 17 residues. CDR1 is SGHAT, CDR2 FQNNGV, per germline. The CDR3 spells CASRDLKGGGVTGELFF. Here the CDR3 DNA reads TGTGCCAGCAGAGATCTGAAAGGGGGCGGTGTCACCGGGGAGCTGTTTTTT.

This clone was recorded once. This chain links TRBV6-6 with TRBJ2-1; D unresolved. The V end was cut by 2 bases, the J end by 0 bases, with 8 bases between. From germline, CDR1 is MNHNY and CDR2 SVGAGI (reference sequence). This CDR3 region has 15 residues. This CDR3 reads CASSYGSSSYNEQFF. As DNA, the CDR3 is TGTGCCAGCAGTTACGGCAGCAGCTCCTACAATGAGCAGTTCTTC.

This clone has a handful of counts. This chain links TRBV4-3 with TRBJ2-5, with TRBD1 identical over 8 bases. V lost 4 bases to trimming and J lost 2 bases; unmatched junction nucleotides: 3. In germline, CDR1 is LGHNA, CDR2 YSLEER. CDR3 size: 14 residues. The CDR3 here is CASSRDRGQETQYF. The CDR3 coding sequence is TGCGCCAGCAGCCGTGACAGGGGACAAGAGACCCAGTACTTC.

This clone was counted only a few times. This sample includes further DNA sequences coding for the same CDR3. The chain links TRBV6-5 to TRBJ1-1, with unresolved D. The CDR3 extends over 13 amino acids. Germline CDR1 MNHEY, CDR2 SVGAGI. Between the trimmed V and J ends, which lost 0 bases and 1 base, there was a span of 3 bases. CDR3 nucleotides: TGTGCCAGCAGTTACTCGGAGAACACTGAAGCTTTCTTT. Residues: CASSYSENTEAFF.

Ten or more counts support this clone. The CDR3 nucleotides read TGTGCCAGCAGCTCTTACTCGGGACAGGGCGTGACCCAGTACTTC. Residues: CASSSYSGQGVTQYF. The V call is TRBV7-8, the J call TRBJ2-5; 9 nucleotides line up with TRBD1. Unmatched junction bases numbered 10, after V lost 4 bases and J lost 7 bases. Looked up from germline, CDR1 is SGHVS and CDR2 is FQNEAQ. The CDR3 runs 15 residues.

This clone was counted between two and nine times. This chain uses TRBV7-2 with TRBJ2-7, with unresolved D. The germline V gene has CDR1 SGHTA and CDR2 FQGNSA. This CDR3 comprises 15 residues. Trimming stripped 4 bases from V and 5 bases from J, with 18 bases between. This chain's CDR3 is CASSSDRTSGNEQYF. Written as DNA, the CDR3 is TGTGCCAGCAGCTCAGACCGGACCTCAGGAAACGAGCAGTACTTC.

This clone showed up many times. J is TRBJ2-3 and V is TRBV6-5; 11 positions match TRBD1. The CDR3 sequence is 14 residues long. From germline, CDR1 is MNHEY and CDR2 SVGAGI. V dropped 5 bases and J dropped 5; count of bases not matched to a gene: 3. CDR3 sequence: CASSGQGAGDTQYF. As DNA, the CDR3 is TGTGCCAGCAGTGGACAGGGGGCGGGAGATACGCAGTATTTT.

The V gene is TRBV15, the J gene TRBJ1-1; 7 positions match TRBD1. The CDR3 is 13 residues long. V gave up 7 bases and J gave up 4 bases; unmatched junction bases: 6. Germline assignment: CDR1 LNHNV and CDR2 YYDKDF (reference sequence). The CDR3 DNA reads TGTGCCACCACCGGACAGGAGGGCACTGAAGCTTTCTTT. Its protein is CATTGQEGTEAFF.

The CDR3 loop is CASSQDAWDRNGYTF. The CDR3 DNA follows: TGCGCCAGCAGCCAAGATGCTTGGGACAGGAATGGCTACACCTTC. The rearrangement links TRBV4-3 to TRBJ1-2; 8 bases agree with TRBD1. The CDR3 runs to 15 residues. CDR1 and CDR2 (germline): LGHNA, YSLEER. The V and J ends lost 0 bases and 6 bases, in that order; junction bases with no gene match: 6.

The V and J genes are TRBV7-8 and TRBJ2-7; 9 bases are a match to TRBD1. Trimming removed 5 bases from V and 7 bases from J; junction bases left unmatched: 9. The length of the CDR3 is 14 residues. Per germline, CDR1 SGHVS and CDR2 FQNEAQ. The CDR3 nucleotides are TGTGCCAGCAGCCCGGGACAGGGCCCGGGGGAGCAGTACTTC. The encoded protein is CASSPGQGPGEQYF.

This clone was counted at least ten times. The V gene is TRBV10-3, the J gene TRBJ1-1; no clear D gene. V shed 4 bases and J shed 6 bases, with 12 bases lying between them. Germline loops: CDR1 ENHRY, CDR2 SYGVKD. The CDR3 has 13 residues. The CDR3 is CAISGTTPAEAFF. DNA of the CDR3: TGTGCCATCAGTGGAACTACTCCGGCTGAAGCTTTCTTT.

The genes are TRBV19 and TRBJ1-2, with D tentatively TRBD1 (5 bases). The CDR3 loop spans 13 amino acids. Trimming left V 3 bases short and J 2 bases short, with 7 bases between. Germline V gene sequence: CDR1 LNHDA, CDR2 SQIVND (reference sequence). The DNA of the CDR3 is TGTGCCAGTAGTATCAAGGGGAACTATGGCTACACCTTC. The encoded protein is CASSIKGNYGYTF.

The gene calls are TRBV5-1 and TRBJ2-6; 9 nucleotides agree with TRBD1. The junction had 15 bases not matched to a gene; V was cut back by 7 bases and J by 1 base. CDR1 SGHRS and CDR2 YFSETQ come from the germline V gene. CDR3 length: 19 residues. CDR3 amino acids: CASGKLTGQGVSGANVLTF. Written as DNA, the CDR3 is TGCGCCAGCGGAAAACTTACGGGACAGGGTGTTTCTGGGGCCAACGTCCTGACTTTC.

The table lists this clone with a few counts. The chain has TRBV10-3 and TRBJ1-5, with a possible D match to TRBD1 (5 bases). The CDR3 is 16 amino acids. The V gene lost 2 bases and the J gene lost 0 bases, with 11 bases spanning the gap. Looked up from germline, CDR1 is ENHRY and CDR2 is SYGVKD. The CDR3 region has the DNA TGTGCCATCAGTGAGGGGACCCTGGGTAGCAATCAGCCCCAGCATTTT. It translates to CAISEGTLGSNQPQHF.

This chain links TRBV7-2 with TRBJ2-7; possibly TRBD1 for D (6 bases). The ends were cut back, 4 bases at V and 2 bases at J, with 12 bases in the middle. Germline lookup yields CDR1 SGHTA and CDR2 FQGNSA. CDR3 length equals 14 residues. CDR3 protein: CASSSYRDTYEQYF. The CDR3 DNA reads as TGTGCCAGCAGCTCGTACCGGGACACCTACGAGCAGTACTTC.

This clone has a handful of counts. The chain links TRBV7-2 to TRBJ2-6; D unresolved. The V gene's germline CDR1 is SGHTA and CDR2 FQGNSA. The length of the CDR3 is 16 residues. The ends were cut back, 1 base at V and 0 bases at J, with 7 bases in the middle. CDR3 protein: CASSLGSTSGANVLTF. DNA for the CDR3: TGTGCCAGCAGCTTAGGATCGACCTCTGGGGCCAACGTCCTGACTTTC.

This clone was recorded a few times. J is TRBJ1-4 and V is TRBV5-6, with 8 bases identical to TRBD1. V shed 3 bases, J shed 8 bases, and the junction held 6 bases outside the gene matches. This CDR3 has 14 residues. The germline gives CDR1 SGHDT, CDR2 YYEEEE. CDR3 in DNA: TGTGCCAGCAGCTGGACAGGGCGTCGGGAAAAACTGTTTTTT. Translated: CASSWTGRREKLFF.

A few counts support this clone. The V gene is TRBV25-1, the J gene TRBJ1-1; maybe TRBD1 (5 bases). The V end was cut by 0 bases, the J end by 4 bases, with 12 bases between. Germline V lookup: CDR1 MGHDK, CDR2 SYGVNS. The CDR3 extends over 15 amino acids. The CDR3 sequence: CASSEYPGQSTEAFF. In DNA form, the CDR3 reads TGTGCCAGCAGTGAATATCCGGGGCAAAGCACTGAAGCTTTCTTT.

The sample holds a few counts of this clone. The same CDR3 also results from other DNA sequences found in this sample. The CDR3, as DNA: TGTGCCAGCAGCGAAGGGACTCCAGATACGCAGTATTTT. It codes for CASSEGTPDTQYF. The chain is built from TRBV7-9 and TRBJ2-3, with a possible D match to TRBD2 (6 bases). The CDR3 spans 13 residues. Trimming shortened V by 5 bases and J by 4 bases, and 10 bases separated the two germline ends. The germline V gene has CDR1 SEHNR and CDR2 FQNEAQ (reference sequence). The full variable domain, rest sourced from reference TRBV7-9 and TRBJ2-3, is DTGVSQNPRHKITKRGQNVTFRCDPISEHNRLYWYRQTLGQGPEFLTYFQNEAQLEKSRLLSDRFSAERPKGSFSTLEIQRTEQGDSAMYLCASSEGTPDTQYFGPGTRLTVL.

The chain joins TRBV28 to TRBJ2-7; D possibly matches TRBD1 or TRBD2 (5 bases each). The germline V gene encodes CDR1 MDHEN and CDR2 SYDVKM. This CDR3 spans 16 amino acids. V shed 6 bases and J shed 2 bases, with 20 bases lying between them. CDR3 DNA sequence: TGTGCCAGCAGCCTTTACTCCGGGACGAGGGCCTACGAGCAGTACTTC. Protein sequence: CASSLYSGTRAYEQYF.

In its sample, this clone was seen a few times. The chain links TRBV29-1 to TRBJ1-3; unclear D gene. Trimming stripped 5 bases from V and 0 bases from J, with 8 bases between. The CDR3 runs to 13 residues. Germline-derived CDR1 and CDR2 are SQVTM and ANQGSEA. The CDR3 bases are TGCAGCGTTTCTTTTTTCTCTGGAAACACCATATATTTT. Protein: CSVSFFSGNTIYF. Full variable domain (remainder filled in from reference TRBV29-1 and TRBJ1-3): SAVISQKPSRDICQRGTSLTIQCQVDSQVTMMFWYRQQPGQSLTLIATANQGSEATYESGFVIDKFPISRPNLTFSTLTVSNMSPEDSSIYLCSVSFFSGNTIYFGEGSWLTVV.

The chain recombines TRBV5-4 with TRBJ1-3, with no clear D. V lost 0 bases and J 0 bases, leaving 7 bases between the germline ends. The CDR3 covers 15 residues. In germline, CDR1 is SGHNT, CDR2 YYREEE (reference sequence). The CDR3 DNA follows: TGTGCCAGCAGCTTGGAAGCTGGCTCTGGAAACACCATATATTTT. Residues: CASSLEAGSGNTIYF.

The chain links TRBV6-6 to TRBJ2-5; possible D gene TRBD1, 6 bases. The ends were cut back, 5 bases at V and 5 bases at J, with 12 bases in the middle. The germline V gene encodes CDR1 MNHNY and CDR2 SVGAGI (reference sequence). The CDR3 length is 13 residues. This chain's CDR3 is CASSGQPAETQYF. CDR3 nucleotide sequence: TGTGCCAGCAGTGGACAGCCGGCTGAGACCCAGTACTTC.

This clone was detected only a few times. This chain uses TRBV30 with TRBJ2-7; a weak D match, TRBD1 (5 bases). Germline V gene lookup returns CDR1 GTSNPN and CDR2 SVGIG (reference sequence). V lost 2 bases and J lost 0, with 8 bases in between. The CDR3 is 13 residues long. CDR3 in amino acids: CAWSTGHSYEQYF. The CDR3 DNA reads as TGTGCCTGGAGTACTGGACACTCCTACGAGCAGTACTTC. The full variable domain, with the rest looked up from reference TRBV30 and TRBJ2-7, is SQTIHQWPATLVQPVGSPLSLECTVEGTSNPNLYWYRQAAGRGLQLLFYSVGIGQISSEVPQNLSASRPQDRQFILSSKKLLLSDSGFYLCAWSTGHSYEQYFGPGTRLTVT.